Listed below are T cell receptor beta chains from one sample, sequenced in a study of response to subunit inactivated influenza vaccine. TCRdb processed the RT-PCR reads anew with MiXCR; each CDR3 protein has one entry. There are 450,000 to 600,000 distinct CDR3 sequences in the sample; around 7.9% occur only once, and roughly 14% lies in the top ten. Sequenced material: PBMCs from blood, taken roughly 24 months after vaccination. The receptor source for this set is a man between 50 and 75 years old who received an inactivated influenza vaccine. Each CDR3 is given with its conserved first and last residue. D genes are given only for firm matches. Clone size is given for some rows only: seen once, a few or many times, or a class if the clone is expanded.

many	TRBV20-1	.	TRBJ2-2	CSAPGRLNTGELFF	TGCAGTGCACCAGGGCGGTTGAACACCGGGGAGCTGTTTTTT
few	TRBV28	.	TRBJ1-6	CASSLDGHSYNSPLHF	TGTGCCAGCAGTTTAGATGGGCACTCCTATAATTCACCCCTCCACTTT
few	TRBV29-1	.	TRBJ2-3	CASGHTDTQYF	TGCGCGAGCGGACACACAGATACGCAGTATTTT
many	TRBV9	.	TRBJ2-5	CASSVAGVNQETQYF	TGTGCCAGCAGCGTAGCGGGAGTAAACCAAGAGACCCAGTACTTC
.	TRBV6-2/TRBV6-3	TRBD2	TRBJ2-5	CASRKDLAGRLGETQYF	TGTGCCAGCAGAAAAGATTTAGCGGGGCGGTTGGGAGAGACCCAGTACTTC
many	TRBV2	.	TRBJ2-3	CASSETATDTQYF	TGTGCCAGCAGTGAAACGGCGACAGATACGCAGTATTTT
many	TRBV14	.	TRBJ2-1	CASSPGLASNEQFF	TGTGCCAGCAGCCCAGGGCTAGCGTCTAATGAGCAGTTCTTC
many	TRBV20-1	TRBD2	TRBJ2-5	CSAKGTSGNQETQYF	TGCAGTGCTAAAGGGACTAGCGGGAATCAAGAGACCCAGTACTTC
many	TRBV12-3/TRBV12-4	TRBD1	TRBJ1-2	CASQGAGYGYTF	TGTGCCAGCCAGGGGGCAGGATATGGCTACACCTTC
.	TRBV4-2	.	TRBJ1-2	CASSPEGLDGYTF	TGTGCCAGCAGCCCCGAGGGTCTTGATGGCTACACCTTC
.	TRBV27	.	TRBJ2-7	CASSLSLGSHYEQYF	TGTGCCAGCAGTTTATCTCTTGGTAGCCACTACGAGCAGTACTTC